Each of the 28 T cell receptor beta chains below was sequenced from the same sample in a study of cytomegalovirus exposure and HLA in healthy donors. The PCR was carried out with 60 Vbeta primers and 13 Jbeta primers. Profiled with immunoSEQ multiplex PCR; TCRdb holds only in-frame clones, not every one. The sample lists about 160,000 clones; about 71% were seen once. Sequencing used PBMCs. These receptors all stem from a woman aged 40 to 55 in good health and CMV-seropositive.

J is TRBJ2-7 and V is TRBV9; 7 bases line up with TRBD1. This CDR3 is 15 amino acids long. Germline V gene data show CDR1 as SGDLS and CDR2 as YYNGEE. J was trimmed by 2 bases and V by 0 bases; bases with no gene match: 5. CDR3 coding DNA: TGTGCCAGCAGCGTAGTGGCAGGGGGACCCTACGAGCAGTACTTC. Protein sequence: CASSVVAGGPYEQYF. Looking up the rest from reference TRBV9 and TRBJ2-7 gives the full variable domain: DSGVTQTPKHLITATGQRVTLRCSPRSGDLSVYWYQQSLDQGLQFLIQYYNGEERAKGNILERFSAQQFPDLHSELNLSSLELGDSALYFCASSVVAGGPYEQYFGPGTRLTVT.

The genes are TRBV6-1 and TRBJ2-7; D is perhaps TRBD2 (6 bases). Trimming shortened V by 0 bases and J by 4 bases, and 13 bases separated the two germline ends. The CDR3 has 15 residues. Germline V gene data show CDR1 as MNHNS and CDR2 as SASEGT. For the CDR3, the DNA is TGTGCCAGCAGTGAAGCCCCGGGAGTTGTGTACGAGCAGTACTTC. It translates to CASSEAPGVVYEQYF.

The chain is built from TRBV5-1 and TRBJ1-5, with 8 positions matching TRBD1. Germline V gives CDR1 SGHRS, CDR2 YFSETQ. CDR3 length: 14 amino acids. V gave up 2 bases and J gave up 7 bases; unmatched junction bases: 5. CDR3 in amino acids: CASSFRTGQQPQHF. The CDR3 nucleotides read TGCGCCAGCAGCTTCCGGACAGGGCAGCAGCCCCAGCATTTT.

The rearrangement uses TRBV28 and TRBJ2-7; 11 bases map to TRBD1. CDR1 and CDR2 from the germline V gene are MDHEN and SYDVKM. This CDR3 spans 16 amino acids. J lost 2 bases, V lost 0 bases, and 3 bases had no gene match. CDR3 amino acids: CASSLWGTGGTYEQYF. CDR3 coding DNA: TGTGCCAGCAGTTTATGGGGGACAGGGGGTACCTACGAGCAGTACTTC.

This clone came up a few times. The rearrangement uses TRBV2 and TRBJ1-2, with D uncertain. The ends were cut back, 4 bases at V and 0 bases at J, with 6 bases in the middle. This CDR3 spans 13 amino acids. The germline gives CDR1 SNHLY, CDR2 FYNNEI. This CDR3 is CASSGQTNYGYTF. In DNA form, the CDR3 reads TGTGCCAGCAGTGGTCAGACTAACTATGGCTACACCTTC.

This chain joins TRBV5-6 and TRBJ1-1; possibly TRBD1 for D (6 bases). Trimming took 7 bases from V and 6 from J, leaving 22 bases between them. The CDR3 has 15 residues. The V gene's germline CDR1 is SGHDT and CDR2 YYEEEE. The CDR3 protein is CASFVELQGVSEAFF. Here the CDR3 DNA reads TGTGCCAGCTTCGTGGAATTACAGGGTGTGTCTGAAGCTTTCTTT.

This clone was observed a handful of times. V usage is TRBV18 and J usage is TRBJ2-2, with 7 bases lining up with TRBD1. Looked up from germline, CDR1 is KGHSH and CDR2 is LQKENI. The CDR3 has 14 amino acids. V shed 4 bases, J shed 5 bases, and the junction held 4 bases outside the gene matches. CDR3 nucleotide sequence: TGTGCCAGCTCACAAAACAGGGGTACCGGGGAGCTGTTTTTT. This encodes CASSQNRGTGELFF.

The V and J genes are TRBV11-2 and TRBJ2-2; 8 bases align to TRBD1. V lost 4 bases to trimming and J lost 5 bases; unmatched junction nucleotides: 3. The CDR3 covers 14 residues. Germline-derived CDR1 and CDR2 are SGHAT and FQNNGV. The CDR3 spells CASSWQGATGELFF. CDR3 DNA: TGTGCCAGCAGCTGGCAGGGGGCTACCGGGGAGCTGTTTTTT.

The chain is built from TRBV5-8 and TRBJ1-5, with 11 bases that match TRBD1. Germline V gene lookup returns CDR1 SGHTS and CDR2 YDEGEE. The CDR3 is made up of 17 amino acids. The V segment lost 0 bases and the J segment 4 bases; nucleotides outside the gene matches: 6. The CDR3 spells CASSLEGQGGWNQPQHF. CDR3 sequence (DNA): TGTGCCAGCAGCTTGGAGGGACAGGGGGGTTGGAATCAGCCCCAGCATTTT.

V usage is TRBV7-9 and J usage is TRBJ1-2, with 9 bases identical to TRBD1. CDR3 length equals 16 residues. The V segment lost 6 bases and the J segment 4 bases; nucleotides outside the gene matches: 12. The V gene's germline CDR1 is SEHNR and CDR2 FQNEAQ (reference sequence). Written as DNA, the CDR3 is TGTGCCAGCAGTCCCGGGACAGGGACCAAAGCCTATGGCTACACCTTC. Translating gives CASSPGTGTKAYGYTF.

This sequence joins TRBV2 and TRBJ1-2, with 7 bases matching TRBD1. Germline V lookup: CDR1 SNHLY, CDR2 FYNNEI. This CDR3 has 13 residues. V shed 7 bases, J shed 3 bases, and the junction held 5 bases outside the gene matches. The CDR3 region has the DNA TGTGCCAGCAAAGGGACAGAGTACTATGGCTACACCTTC. This sequence encodes CASKGTEYYGYTF.

This rearrangement joins TRBV10-3 to TRBJ1-6; no reliable D call. Per germline, CDR1 ENHRY and CDR2 SYGVKD. This CDR3 is 17 amino acids long. V was cut by 1 base and J by 5 bases, with 15 bases left in between. The CDR3 region is CAISEFKQISNNSPLHF. For the CDR3, the DNA is TGTGCCATCAGTGAGTTTAAACAGATAAGTAATAATTCACCCCTCCACTTT.

The V call is TRBV27, the J call TRBJ2-5; 7 nucleotides line up with TRBD1. This CDR3 has 15 amino acids. J lost 5 bases, V lost 5 bases, and 11 bases had no gene match. Germline values: CDR1 MNHEY, CDR2 SMNVEV (reference sequence). Here the CDR3 reads CASSIRQGRKETQYF. CDR3 sequence (DNA): TGTGCCAGCAGTATAAGACAGGGACGAAAGGAGACCCAGTACTTC.

The chain couples TRBV4-1 to TRBJ1-2, with TRBD1 identical over 9 bases. V lost 5 bases to trimming and J lost 7 bases; unmatched junction nucleotides: 17. The CDR3 covers 17 residues. Looked up from germline, CDR1 is MGHRA and CDR2 is YSYEKL. CDR3 loop: CASSYSGGRDRDFGYTF. CDR3 DNA sequence: TGCGCCAGCAGCTACTCAGGGGGCCGGGACAGGGACTTTGGCTACACCTTC.

The CDR3, as DNA: TGTGCCAGCAGTCTGGGACAGGGTAATTACGAGCAGTACTTC. Amino acids: CASSLGQGNYEQYF. J is TRBJ2-7 and V is TRBV6-1; 9 nucleotides match TRBD1. V lost 5 bases to trimming and J lost 4 bases; unmatched junction nucleotides: 6. This CDR3 has 14 residues. CDR1 MNHNS and CDR2 SASEGT come from the germline V gene.

In this sample, this clone turned up a few times. The chain carries TRBV7-9 and TRBJ1-6; D is unresolved. The CDR3 spans 12 residues. The germline gives CDR1 SEHNR, CDR2 FQNEAQ (reference sequence). Trimming took 5 bases from V and 7 from J, leaving 6 bases between them. CDR3 DNA sequence: TGTGCCAGCAGCCGACTGAATTCACCCCTCCACTTT. Its translation is CASSRLNSPLHF. The complete variable domain, with remaining parts taken from reference TRBV7-9 and TRBJ1-6, reads DTGVSQNPRHKITKRGQNVTFRCDPISEHNRLYWYRQTLGQGPEFLTYFQNEAQLEKSRLLSDRFSAERPKGSFSTLEIQRTEQGDSAMYLCASSRLNSPLHFGNGTRLTVT.

This clone was recorded at least ten times. This chain joins TRBV7-9 and TRBJ1-4, with D unresolved. The V and J ends lost 6 bases and 3 bases respectively, with 14 bases between them. From germline, CDR1 is SEHNR and CDR2 FQNEAQ (reference sequence). The CDR3 length is 15 residues. Here the CDR3 reads CASRLGEGSNEKLFF. For the CDR3, the DNA is TGTGCCAGCAGGTTGGGAGAGGGTTCTAATGAAAAACTGTTTTTT.

V gene TRBV2 combines with J gene TRBJ2-3; no clear D gene. The CDR3 length is 12 residues. V was clipped by 6 bases and J by 2 bases, with 6 bases between them. CDR1 and CDR2 (germline): SNHLY, FYNNEI. The CDR3 sequence: CASSVFTDTQYF. CDR3 coding DNA: TGTGCCAGCAGCGTTTTCACAGATACGCAGTATTTT.

This clone was seen only a few times. The CDR3 nucleotides read TGTGCCAGCAGTGGCCCCGGACAGGTTGAAGCTTTCTTT. It codes for CASSGPGQVEAFF. The chain carries TRBV6-1 and TRBJ1-1; 7 bases map to TRBD1. V dropped 4 bases and J dropped 7; count of bases not matched to a gene: 6. Germline lookup yields CDR1 MNHNS and CDR2 SASEGT. This CDR3 has 13 residues.

A few counts support this clone. The gene calls are TRBV7-9 and TRBJ1-4; 11 bases fit TRBD1. Germline loops: CDR1 SEHNR, CDR2 FQNEAQ (reference sequence). The CDR3 spans 15 residues. With V trimmed by 4 bases and J by 8 bases, 6 bases remained unmatched. CDR3 in DNA: TGTGCCAGCAGCTCCGGACAGGGGGCATTAGAAAAACTGTTTTTT. Its protein is CASSSGQGALEKLFF.

The chain has TRBV11-2 and TRBJ1-2; D not resolved. The CDR3 has 12 amino acids. Trimming pared 5 bases from V and 0 bases from J, leaving 4 bases between. Germline CDR1 and CDR2: SGHAT and FQNNGV. Written as DNA, the CDR3 is TGTGCCAGCAGCCAAACTAACTATGGCTACACCTTC. It specifies CASSQTNYGYTF.

V gene TRBV19 combines with J gene TRBJ1-1; D unresolved. The germline V gene encodes CDR1 LNHDA and CDR2 SQIVND (reference sequence). Trimming removed 1 base from V and 5 bases from J, with 11 bases in between. CDR3 size: 14 residues. This CDR3 reads CASSIAPRETEAFF. For the CDR3, the DNA is TGTGCCAGTAGTATAGCTCCCCGGGAGACTGAAGCTTTCTTT.

There are a few counts of this clone. As DNA, the CDR3 is TGTGCCAGCTCACCAGAAGTAGCTGGTAACTATGGCTACACCTTC. Residues: CASSPEVAGNYGYTF. This sequence joins TRBV18 and TRBJ1-2; no clear D gene. This CDR3 contains 15 residues. Trimming left V 2 bases short and J 1 base short, with 11 bases between. Germline CDR1 KGHSH, CDR2 LQKENI. The complete variable domain, with remaining parts taken from reference TRBV18 and TRBJ1-2, reads NAGVMQNPRHLVRRRGQEARLRCSPMKGHSHVYWYRQLPEEGLKFMVYLQKENIIDESGMPKERFSAEFPKEGPSILRIQQVVRGDSAAYFCASSPEVAGNYGYTFGSGTRLTVV.

The genes are TRBV27 and TRBJ2-1; 15 bases fit TRBD2. From germline, CDR1 is MNHEY and CDR2 SMNVEV (reference sequence). The length of the CDR3 is 19 residues. The ends lost 2 bases at V and 7 bases at J; junction bases unmatched: 12. The CDR3 DNA sequence: TGTGCCAGCAGTTTAGTAGGACTAGCGGGAGGGCTAACGGGTAATGAGCAGTTCTTC. Amino acids: CASSLVGLAGGLTGNEQFF.

This clone has a single count. The rearrangement links TRBV7-3 to TRBJ1-6; tentatively, D is TRBD1 (6 bases). The germline V and J ends were trimmed by 4 bases and 7 bases, with 11 bases remaining between them. The CDR3 spans 14 residues. Germline V gene lookup returns CDR1 SGHTA and CDR2 FQGTGA. The CDR3 coding sequence is TGTGCCAGCAGCTCGGGACACTCCAATTCACCCCTCCACTTT. Its protein is CASSSGHSNSPLHF.

The CDR3 coding sequence is TGTGCCAGCAGCCAGGGCCCAGGGCGGAACACCGGGGAGCTGTTTTTT. It yields the protein CASSQGPGRNTGELFF. The chain combines TRBV7-9 with TRBJ2-2; D perhaps matches TRBD1 (5 bases). The CDR3 length is 16 residues. The V and J ends lost 5 bases and 1 base respectively, with 14 bases between them. Per germline, CDR1 SEHNR and CDR2 FQNEAQ (reference sequence). Based on the CDR3 plus reference TRBV7-9 and TRBJ2-2, the full variable domain is DTGVSQNPRHKITKRGQNVTFRCDPISEHNRLYWYRQTLGQGPEFLTYFQNEAQLEKSRLLSDRFSAERPKGSFSTLEIQRTEQGDSAMYLCASSQGPGRNTGELFFGEGSRLTVL.

V is TRBV7-9 and J is TRBJ2-7; 11 positions match TRBD2. Unmatched junction bases numbered 5, after V lost 1 base and J lost 6 bases. CDR1 is SEHNR, CDR2 FQNEAQ, per germline (reference sequence). This CDR3 spans 15 amino acids. The CDR3 DNA sequence: TGTGCCAGCAGCTTAGTCTCGGGACTAGCGGTCGAGCAGTACTTC. Residues: CASSLVSGLAVEQYF.

This clone was seen only once. The chain couples TRBV7-9 to TRBJ2-3, with 7 bases aligning to TRBD1. The J segment lost 3 bases and the V segment lost 2 bases, leaving 5 bases of the junction unmatched. The length of the CDR3 is 15 residues. In germline, CDR1 is SEHNR, CDR2 FQNEAQ (reference sequence). The CDR3 region has the DNA TGTGCCAGCAGCTTAAAACAGGGGTGGACAGATACGCAGTATTTT. It encodes CASSLKQGWTDTQYF.